Following are 15 T cell receptor beta chains from one sample sequenced in a study of blood T cell repertoires in COVID-19. TCRdb's copy holds only in-frame clones and misses some; the assay was immunoSEQ multiplex PCR. The sample records roughly 150,000 clones, 84% being singletons. Sequences were obtained from PBMCs or T cells enriched from blood (not recorded which). The receptors were sampled from a man aged 45-60 years in a cohort exposed to, infected with or recovered from COVID-19 (not recorded which).

The chain is built from TRBV28 and TRBJ1-5; 12 nucleotides match TRBD1. The germline V gene encodes CDR1 MDHEN and CDR2 SYDVKM. J lost 5 bases, V lost 3 bases, and 8 bases had no gene match. The CDR3 length is 17 residues. The CDR3 here is CASSLGTGGFRDQPQHF. The DNA for the CDR3 is TGTGCCAGCAGTTTGGGGACAGGGGGCTTTAGAGATCAGCCCCAGCATTTT.

The V call is TRBV20-1, the J call TRBJ1-1; D might be TRBD1 (5 bases). This CDR3 is built from 11 residues. Looked up from germline, CDR1 is DFQATT and CDR2 is SNEGSKA (reference sequence). V was shortened by 8 bases and J by 1 base, with 8 bases between the two germline ends. CDR3 sequence: CSSTGNTEAFF. CDR3 coding DNA: TGCAGTTCAACAGGGAACACTGAAGCTTTCTTT.

The chain has TRBV7-2 and TRBJ1-1; possible D gene TRBD1, 6 bases. The germline V and J ends were trimmed by 5 bases and 4 bases, with 14 bases remaining between them. Per the germline V gene, CDR1 is SGHTA and CDR2 is FQGNSA. The CDR3 runs 14 residues. The CDR3 sequence is CASSEQGGSTEAFF. CDR3 DNA: TGTGCCAGCAGCGAACAGGGTGGGAGCACTGAAGCTTTCTTT.

This chain connects TRBV28 to TRBJ1-5; D possibly corresponds to TRBD1 (6 bases). Germline assignment: CDR1 MDHEN and CDR2 SYDVKM. The CDR3 is made up of 14 amino acids. V was clipped by 7 bases and J by 0 bases, with 10 bases between them. CDR3 sequence (DNA): TGTGCCAGCATCCCAGGGGCTAGCAATCAGCCCCAGCATTTT. It translates to CASIPGASNQPQHF.

The V call is TRBV2, the J call TRBJ1-2, with 7 nucleotides matching TRBD1. CDR3 length equals 15 residues. V lost 6 bases, J lost 5 bases, and 12 bases stayed unmatched. Germline CDR1 SNHLY, CDR2 FYNNEI. The DNA of the CDR3 is TGTGCCAGCAGACGAACAACTACAGGGGAGTATGGCTACACCTTC. It translates to CASRRTTTGEYGYTF.

This sequence joins TRBV7-2 and TRBJ2-5; D unclear. This CDR3 comprises 14 residues. Trimming cost V 2 bases and J 4 bases, with 11 bases left between them. CDR1 is SGHTA and CDR2 is FQGNSA in the germline V gene. The CDR3 reads CASSLFSSRETQYF. CDR3 nucleotides: TGTGCCAGCAGCTTATTCTCCAGTCGAGAGACCCAGTACTTC.

In its sample, this clone was seen once. V usage is TRBV6-6 and J usage is TRBJ2-2; D unclear. CDR1 MNHNY and CDR2 SVGAGI come from the germline V gene (reference sequence). V lost 4 bases and J 7 bases, leaving 10 bases between the germline ends. The CDR3 loop spans 13 amino acids. The CDR3 protein is CASSFSVGGELFF. CDR3 DNA: TGTGCCAGCAGTTTCTCTGTCGGCGGGGAGCTGTTTTTT.

The chain is built from TRBV6-5 and TRBJ2-5; the D is unclear. Germline assignment: CDR1 MNHEY and CDR2 SVGAGI. This CDR3 has 14 amino acids. V dropped 2 bases and J dropped 3 bases, with 10 bases sitting between them. The CDR3 DNA follows: TGTGCCAGCAGTTACCGTGAGGCTGAAGAGACCCAGTACTTC. It yields the protein CASSYREAEETQYF.

V usage is TRBV5-1 and J usage is TRBJ2-1; 10 bases are a match to TRBD1. The CDR3 spans 15 residues. Unmatched junction bases numbered 2, after V lost 4 bases and J lost 1 base. Germline CDR1 reads SGHRS; CDR2 reads YFSETQ. The CDR3 region has the DNA TGCGCCAGCAGCCGACAGGGGGCTTCCTACAATGAGCAGTTCTTC. It specifies CASSRQGASYNEQFF. Combining the CDR3 with reference TRBV5-1 and TRBJ2-1 gives the whole variable domain KAGVTQTPRYLIKTRGQQVTLSCSPISGHRSVSWYQQTPGQGLQFLFEYFSETQRNKGNFPGRFSGRQFSNSRSEMNVSTLELGDSALYLCASSRQGASYNEQFFGPGTRLTVL.

The genes are TRBV5-4 and TRBJ2-2, with TRBD2 identical over 9 bases. The CDR3 totals 16 residues. Germline V gene data show CDR1 as SGHNT and CDR2 as YYREEE (reference sequence). Germline trimming cut 3 bases from V and 0 bases from J; bases unmatched to any gene: 3. As DNA, the CDR3 is TGTGCCAGCAGCTCTAGCGGGGCCGCGAACACCGGGGAGCTGTTTTTT. This sequence encodes CASSSSGAANTGELFF.

This clone was seen only once. The chain couples TRBV15 to TRBJ2-5; D call uncertain. This CDR3 has 15 residues. Trimming removed 0 bases at V and 4 bases at J, with 12 bases between. The V gene's germline CDR1 is LNHNV and CDR2 YYDKDF (reference sequence). The CDR3 DNA follows: TGTGCCACCAGCAGAGATCTCGAGCGAGGAGAGACCCAGTACTTC. Translated, it gives CATSRDLERGETQYF.

This clone was seen only a few times. The chain recombines TRBV19 with TRBJ1-2; D gene ambiguous. V was pared by 6 bases and J by 2 bases, with 19 bases between. CDR3 length equals 16 residues. Per the germline V gene, CDR1 is LNHDA and CDR2 is SQIVND (reference sequence). Here the CDR3 reads CASRQRLVTANYGYTF. CDR3 nucleotides: TGTGCCAGTAGACAAAGACTAGTCACCGCCAACTATGGCTACACCTTC.

This clone is a singleton in its sample. This rearrangement joins TRBV6-6 to TRBJ2-7; D possibly corresponds to TRBD1 (6 bases). The CDR3 sequence is 13 residues long. CDR1 is MNHNY and CDR2 is SVGAGI in the germline V gene (reference sequence). Trimming stripped 0 bases from V and 6 bases from J, with 9 bases between. The CDR3 bases are TGTGCCAGCAGTTACTCGATAGGGGGCGAGCAGTACTTC. It yields the protein CASSYSIGGEQYF.

This clone came up once. The chain has TRBV13 and TRBJ2-1; 10 bases agree with TRBD1. Germline CDR1 and CDR2: PRHDT and FYEKMQ (reference sequence). V gave up 5 bases and J gave up 4 bases; unmatched junction bases: 5. The CDR3 has 15 amino acids. The chain's CDR3 is CASSRGQGRYNEQFF. The CDR3, as DNA: TGTGCCAGCAGCCGGGGACAGGGGAGGTACAATGAGCAGTTCTTC.

The J gene is TRBJ2-4, the V gene TRBV5-5; possibly TRBD1 for D (6 bases). The V gene's germline CDR1 is SGHKS and CDR2 YYEKEE (reference sequence). The germline V and J ends were trimmed by 0 bases and 5 bases, with 12 bases remaining between them. This CDR3 has 15 amino acids. This CDR3 is CASSLVLRGQNIQYF. CDR3 sequence (DNA): TGTGCCAGCAGCTTGGTCCTCAGGGGCCAAAACATTCAGTACTTC. The full variable domain, its missing parts supplied by reference TRBV5-5 and TRBJ2-4, is DAGVTQSPTHLIKTRGQQVTLRCSPISGHKSVSWYQQVLGQGPQFIFQYYEKEERGRGNFPDRFSARQFPNYSSELNVNALLLGDSALYLCASSLVLRGQNIQYFGAGTRLSVL.